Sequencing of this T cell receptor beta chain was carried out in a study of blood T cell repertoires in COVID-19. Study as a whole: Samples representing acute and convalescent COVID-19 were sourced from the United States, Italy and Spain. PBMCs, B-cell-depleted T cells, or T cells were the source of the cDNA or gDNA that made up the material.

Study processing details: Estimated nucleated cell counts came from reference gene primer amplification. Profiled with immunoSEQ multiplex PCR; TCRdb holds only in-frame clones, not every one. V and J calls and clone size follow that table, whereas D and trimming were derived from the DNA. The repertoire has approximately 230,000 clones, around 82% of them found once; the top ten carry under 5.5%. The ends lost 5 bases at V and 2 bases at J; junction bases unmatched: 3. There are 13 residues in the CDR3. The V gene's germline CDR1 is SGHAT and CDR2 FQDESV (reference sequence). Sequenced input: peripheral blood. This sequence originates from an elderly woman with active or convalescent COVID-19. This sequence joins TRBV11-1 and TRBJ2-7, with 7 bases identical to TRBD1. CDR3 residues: CASSTRGPYEQYF. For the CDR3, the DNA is TGTGCCAGCAGCACTAGGGGGCCCTACGAGCAGTACTTC.